The 12 T cell receptor beta chains reported below all come from one sample, sequenced in a study of T cells in localized non-small cell lung cancer. The table came from immunoSEQ multiplex PCR; TCRdb's copy has only in-frame clones and leaves some out. The repertoire holds roughly 36,000 clones, with about 85% as singletons. This specimen consisted of PBMCs, obtained before any cancer treatment. These receptors came from a woman between 35 and 75 years old with stage II squamous cell lung carcinoma.

This chain links TRBV21-1 with TRBJ2-3; TRBD1, the table's D call, lacks a check against the DNA. TRBV21-1 is a recognized pseudogene. This CDR3 is built from 19 residues. The CDR3 is CASSKVSRGERIPTDTQYF. CDR3 DNA: TGTGCCAGCAGCAAAGTGTCCAGGGGGGAACGAATACCCACAGATACGCAGTATTTT.

The table lists this clone with a few counts. V and J are TRBV11-2 and TRBJ1-1; D remains ambiguous. The CDR3 runs 13 residues. V lost 5 bases to trimming and J lost 6 bases, with 13 bases between them. CDR1 and CDR2 (germline): SGHAT, FQNNGV. CDR3 DNA sequence: TGTGCCAGCAGCCCCCCAGGCCTACCTGAAGCTTTCTTT. Its translation: CASSPPGLPEAFF.

This clone showed up just a few times. V and J are TRBV29-1 and TRBJ1-1; perhaps TRBD1 as D (5 bases). V gave up 6 bases and J gave up 2 bases, with 13 bases separating them. CDR3 size: 13 residues. Looked up from germline, CDR1 is SQVTM and CDR2 is ANQGSEA. CDR3 coding DNA: TGCAGCGTGAACCTCGGGGGAAACACTGAAGCTTTCTTT. Translation gives CSVNLGGNTEAFF.

This chain joins TRBV5-5 and TRBJ1-1, with 8 bases that match TRBD1. The CDR3 runs to 15 residues. From germline, CDR1 is SGHKS and CDR2 YYEKEE (reference sequence). Unmatched junction bases numbered 4, after V lost 2 bases and J lost 1 base. The CDR3 region has the DNA TGTGCCAGCAGCTTCGGGACAGGTTCGAACACTGAAGCTTTCTTT. Protein: CASSFGTGSNTEAFF.

This chain's CDR3 is CASSGGGEEQFF. The CDR3 DNA reads TGTGCCAGCAGCGGGGGCGGGGAAGAGCAGTTCTTC. J is TRBJ2-1 and V is TRBV7-2; D tentatively reads TRBD1 or TRBD2 (6 bases each). The V gene's germline CDR1 is SGHTA and CDR2 FQGNSA. Trimming took 5 bases from V and 10 from J, leaving 12 bases between them. The CDR3 covers 12 residues.

This clone was observed once. The chain combines TRBV7-8 with TRBJ1-1; D possibly corresponds to TRBD1 (5 bases). The germline gives CDR1 SGHVS, CDR2 FQNEAQ. The CDR3 contains 18 residues. Trimming pared 2 bases from V and 3 bases from J, leaving 22 bases between. In DNA form, the CDR3 reads TGTGCCAGCAGCTTATACTCAGAATTTCAGGGCCTCCACACTGAAGCTTTCTTT. Its protein is CASSLYSEFQGLHTEAFF.

The chain's CDR3 is CASSPTGGLETQYF. The DNA of the CDR3 is TGCGCCAGCAGCCCGACAGGGGGCCTAGAGACCCAGTACTTC. The gene calls are TRBV5-1 and TRBJ2-5, with TRBD1 matching over 10 bases. Germline CDR1 reads SGHRS; CDR2 reads YFSETQ. Trimming at V came to 4 bases and at J to 4 bases, leaving 4 bases not matched to a gene. This CDR3 has 14 amino acids.

This sequence joins TRBV6-5 and TRBJ2-5, with D uncertain. The germline V gene has CDR1 MNHEY and CDR2 SVGAGI. Trimming pared 2 bases from V and 5 bases from J, leaving 9 bases between. The CDR3 has 13 residues. The chain's CDR3 is CASSYTLGETQYF. The CDR3 nucleotides are TGTGCCAGCAGTTACACCCTAGGGGAGACCCAGTACTTC.

J is TRBJ1-1 and V is TRBV27; a possible D gene is TRBD1 (5 bases). CDR3 length equals 16 residues. Germline V CDR1 and CDR2: MNHEY, SMNVEV (reference sequence). Between the trimmed V and J ends, which lost 6 bases and 1 base, there was a span of 18 bases. Written as DNA, the CDR3 is TGTGCCAGCAGCCCACATACCGGGACTCCGAACACTGAAGCTTTCTTT. It specifies CASSPHTGTPNTEAFF.

The V and J genes are TRBV6-5 and TRBJ2-1; no definite D call. In germline, CDR1 is MNHEY, CDR2 SVGAGI. The CDR3 is 12 amino acids. V was shortened by 7 bases and J by 10 bases, with 14 bases between the two germline ends. The CDR3, as DNA: TGTGCCAGCACCTCCACCCTTTACGAGCAGTTCTTC. Amino acids: CASTSTLYEQFF.

This chain connects TRBV2 to TRBJ2-2; tentative D call: TRBD2 (5 bases). CDR3 length: 13 residues. From germline, CDR1 is SNHLY and CDR2 FYNNEI. V lost 8 bases and J 2 bases, leaving 9 bases between the germline ends. The CDR3 DNA sequence: TGTGCCAGCCGAACGGGAAACACCGGGGAGCTGTTTTTT. This sequence encodes CASRTGNTGELFF. Filled out from reference TRBV2 and TRBJ2-2, the complete variable domain reads EPEVTQTPSHQVTQMGQEVILRCVPISNHLYFYWYRQILGQKVEFLVSFYNNEISEKSEIFDDQFSVERPDGSNFTLKIRSTKLEDSAMYFCASRTGNTGELFFGEGSRLTVL.

The chain is built from TRBV28 and TRBJ2-2; D is possibly TRBD1 (5 bases). This CDR3 spans 15 amino acids. Germline loops: CDR1 MDHEN, CDR2 SYDVKM. Trimming left V 8 bases short and J 3 bases short, with 16 bases between. For the CDR3, the DNA is TGTGCCAGCGAGGAAGGGGCTCGGGACACCGGGGAGCTGTTTTTT. Its protein product is CASEEGARDTGELFF. Drawing the rest from reference TRBV28 and TRBJ2-2, the complete variable domain is DVKVTQSSRYLVKRTGEKVFLECVQDMDHENMFWYRQDPGLGLRLIYFSYDVKMKEKGDIPEGYSVSREKKERFSLILESASTNQTSMYLCASEEGARDTGELFFGEGSRLTVL.